This T cell receptor (beta chain) was identified in a study of T cells after yellow fever vaccination. Study results and caveats: Post-booster repertoires contained most primary-vaccination clones again (approximately 95% CD4, around 88% CD8).

TCRdb used MiXCR to reprocess the 5' RACE reads, holding one entry per CDR3 protein. This sample has about 630,000 distinct CDR3 sequences, with approximately 13% found just once. This clonotype was detected only a few times. Its antigen is not identified. The CDR3 runs 15 residues. The ends were cut back, 6 bases at V and 1 base at J, with 16 bases in the middle. CDR1 is DFQATT and CDR2 is SNEGSKA in the germline V gene (reference sequence). The sample here was PBMCs, taken on the day of the yellow fever booster vaccination. This receptor was taken from a man aged 30 to 39 who received the YFV17D yellow fever vaccine. The V and J genes are TRBV20-1 and TRBJ2-1; D not resolved. Here the CDR3 DNA reads TGCAGTGCACCGCTTCTACGGTCTTCCTACAATGAGCAGTTCTTC. Translated, it gives CSAPLLRSSYNEQFF.